This T cell receptor beta chain was sequenced during a study of cytomegalovirus exposure and HLA in healthy donors. Notes on the study in general: Among the CMV-associated chains, three were confirmed in vitro as specific for CMV antigens. Follow-up analysis later connected one missense variant in DCLRE1C with trimming of TCR beta V- and J-genes.

In regard to this clone: Its antigen is undetermined.

The CDR3 loop spans 16 amino acids. The V end lost 0 bases, the J end lost 7 bases, and 18 bases lay between the germline ends. CDR1 is SQVTM and CDR2 is ANQGSEA in the germline V gene. Amplification used 60 Vbeta primers and 13 Jbeta primers. Method: immunoSEQ multiplex PCR; TCRdb's copy keeps in-frame clones and lacks some. Among some 130,000 clones, roughly four fifths were seen once, and the ten largest hold approximately 11%. This clonotype originated in a male donor in good health and CMV-seropositive. The specimen was PBMCs. The chain recombines TRBV29-1 with TRBJ2-2; a weak D match, TRBD1 (5 bases). The CDR3 region is CSVEDRRVGYRGELFF. CDR3 nucleotides: TGCAGCGTTGAAGACCGCAGGGTGGGCTACCGCGGGGAGCTGTTTTTT.